This T cell receptor beta chain was observed in a study of blood T cell repertoires in COVID-19. Germline V CDR1 and CDR2: KGHDR, SFDVKD. Unmatched junction bases numbered 4, after V lost 6 bases and J lost 7 bases. There are 14 residues in the CDR3. The data were produced by immunoSEQ multiplex PCR, yet TCRdb's version contains in-frame clones alone and is incomplete. The sample yields about 130,000 clones, more than 80% seen once. The sequence was collected from a woman of 80 years or more with COVID-19, enrolled during active disease. The material sequenced was peripheral blood. V and J are TRBV24-1 and TRBJ2-2, with 10 bases fitting TRBD2. The CDR3 nucleotides read TGTGCCACCAGTTCTTGGACTAGCGGCGGGGAGCTGTTTTTT. The encoded protein is CATSSWTSGGELFF.